This T cell receptor beta chain is from a study of shared clonotypes between healthy human individuals. CDR3 length: 14 residues. The V end lost 0 bases, the J end lost 0 bases, and 6 bases lay between the germline ends. From germline, CDR1 is SGHDT and CDR2 YYEEEE. The table came from immunoSEQ multiplex PCR; TCRdb's copy has only in-frame clones and leaves some out. The repertoire holds about 2,500,000 clones, with approximately 94% as singletons. The sequence derives from a man aged 18 to 30 in good health. Sample: naive CD4+ T cells sorted from blood. Stated subset: CD45RA+ positively selected. The chain employs TRBV5-6 and TRBJ1-1, with D unclear. The CDR3 reads CASSLVPMNTEAFF. CDR3 coding DNA: TGTGCCAGCAGCTTGGTACCCATGAACACTGAAGCTTTCTTT.